Shown below are 31 T cell receptor beta chains from a single sample sequenced in a study of cytomegalovirus exposure and HLA in healthy donors. PCR involved 60 Vbeta and 13 Jbeta primers. The data were produced by immunoSEQ multiplex PCR, yet TCRdb's version contains in-frame clones alone and is incomplete. The table lists tens of thousands of clones, about 82% of them singletons. What was sequenced was PBMCs. All receptors come from a young woman in good health and CMV-seronegative.

V usage is TRBV10-1 and J usage is TRBJ2-7, with 11 bases identical to TRBD1. CDR3 length: 13 amino acids. V shed 6 bases, J shed 7 bases, and the junction held 5 bases outside the gene matches. In germline, CDR1 is WNHNN, CDR2 SYGVQD (reference sequence). CDR3 loop: CASRPGQGGEQYF. The DNA for the CDR3 is TGCGCCAGCAGGCCGGGACAGGGGGGTGAGCAGTACTTC.

The chain is built from TRBV30 and TRBJ1-6; 9 bases agree with TRBD1. The CDR3 spans 17 residues. V was pared by 3 bases and J by 1 base, with 7 bases of the junction left unmatched. In germline, CDR1 is GTSNPN, CDR2 SVGIG (reference sequence). This chain's CDR3 is CAWSPGQGRSYNSPLHF. CDR3 nucleotide sequence: TGTGCCTGGAGCCCCGGACAGGGGAGATCCTATAATTCACCCCTCCACTTT.

This clone was seen just once. This rearrangement joins TRBV4-1 to TRBJ1-5; D might be TRBD1 (6 bases). The CDR3 sequence is 14 residues long. With 4 bases removed from V and 1 base from J, the gap between germline ends came to 8 bases. CDR1 is MGHRA and CDR2 is YSYEKL in the germline V gene. CDR3 DNA: TGCGCCAGCAGCCCTGGACAGAGCAATCAGCCCCAGCATTTT. It is translated as CASSPGQSNQPQHF.

In this sample, this clone turned up a few times. The chain couples TRBV6-5 to TRBJ2-7; 7 bases agree with TRBD1. The V gene's germline CDR1 is MNHEY and CDR2 SVGAGI. Trimming removed 2 bases from V and 4 bases from J; junction bases left unmatched: 5. The CDR3 covers 14 residues. DNA for the CDR3: TGTGCCAGCAGTTACACGAGGGGGCAATACGAGCAGTACTTC. Its translation is CASSYTRGQYEQYF.

The genes are TRBV11-3 and TRBJ1-3; unclear D gene. The CDR3 sequence is 15 residues long. Per germline, CDR1 SGHNT and CDR2 YENEEA. With 3 bases removed from V and 0 bases from J, the gap between germline ends came to 9 bases. As DNA, the CDR3 is TGTGCCAGCAGCTTTGCTAAGAGCTCTGGAAACACCATATATTTT. This encodes CASSFAKSSGNTIYF.

This clone showed up just once. The chain has TRBV6-5 and TRBJ2-2; TRBD1 agrees at 9 bases. Trimming removed 10 bases from V and 7 bases from J; junction bases left unmatched: 10. The CDR3 length is 14 residues. Germline CDR1 MNHEY, CDR2 SVGAGI. CDR3 in amino acids: CATSWDRVGGELFF. In DNA form, the CDR3 reads TGTGCCACCTCGTGGGACAGGGTCGGCGGGGAGCTGTTTTTT.

The chain joins TRBV15 to TRBJ1-2, with D possibly being TRBD1 (6 bases). In germline, CDR1 is LNHNV, CDR2 YYDKDF (reference sequence). V dropped 1 base and J dropped 3 bases, with 15 bases sitting between them. This CDR3 comprises 16 residues. DNA of the CDR3: TGTGCCACCAGCAGAGGCTCCAGGGGTTGGGACTATGGCTACACCTTC. Translating gives CATSRGSRGWDYGYTF. The full variable domain, with the rest looked up from reference TRBV15 and TRBJ1-2, is DAMVIQNPRYQVTQFGKPVTLSCSQTLNHNVMYWYQQKSSQAPKLLFHYYDKDFNNEADTPDNFQSRRPNTSFCFLDIRSPGLGDTAMYLCATSRGSRGWDYGYTFGSGTRLTVV.

This chain links TRBV5-1 with TRBJ2-3; 13 bases match TRBD2. Losses at the gene ends were 2 bases for V and 2 bases for J; bases not matched to a gene: 5. The CDR3 has 17 amino acids. Germline CDR1 and CDR2: SGHRS and YFSETQ. The CDR3 sequence is CASSFRLAGGLTDTQYF. In nucleotides, the CDR3 is TGCGCCAGCAGCTTTCGACTAGCGGGGGGCCTCACAGATACGCAGTATTTT.

The chain employs TRBV15 and TRBJ1-1; D perhaps matches TRBD1 (5 bases). Per germline, CDR1 LNHNV and CDR2 YYDKDF (reference sequence). The CDR3 is made up of 15 amino acids. V lost 3 bases to trimming and J lost 6 bases, with 17 bases between them. CDR3 in DNA: TGTGCCACCAGCAGCTCTTACAGACAGCAAGCTGAAGCTTTCTTT. As protein: CATSSSYRQQAEAFF.

The CDR3 region has the DNA TGTGCCAGCAGCTTGGGTTCGGAGCGGGGGGCCACAGATACGCAGTATTTT. It codes for CASSLGSERGATDTQYF. The genes are TRBV5-4 and TRBJ2-3, with 9 bases matching TRBD2. With 0 bases clipped from V and 2 bases from J, the junction kept 7 bases outside the gene matches. CDR1 is SGHNT and CDR2 is YYREEE in the germline V gene (reference sequence). The CDR3 covers 17 residues.

The chain combines TRBV19 with TRBJ1-2; 10 nucleotides align to TRBD1. The CDR3 loop spans 16 amino acids. Germline assignment: CDR1 LNHDA and CDR2 SQIVND (reference sequence). After removal of 4 bases from V and 4 bases from J, the junction contained 9 bases not matched to a gene. CDR3 nucleotide sequence: TGTGCCAGTAGTACGGGCGGACAGGGGGGGGGCTATGGCTACACCTTC. Translated, it gives CASSTGGQGGGYGYTF. Full variable domain (outside the CDR3, taken from reference TRBV19 and TRBJ1-2): DGGITQSPKYLFRKEGQNVTLSCEQNLNHDAMYWYRQDPGQGLRLIYYSQIVNDFQKGDIAEGYSVSREKKESFPLTVTSAQKNPTAFYLCASSTGGQGGGYGYTFGSGTRLTVV.

The chain has TRBV7-9 and TRBJ2-7, with D possibly being TRBD1 (7 bases). The ends were cut back, 4 bases at V and 0 bases at J, with 13 bases in the middle. Germline CDR1 and CDR2: SEHNR and FQNEAQ (reference sequence). The CDR3 extends over 15 amino acids. CDR3 sequence: CASSSGGTASYEQYF. The DNA for the CDR3 is TGTGCCAGCAGCTCAGGCGGGACAGCCTCCTACGAGCAGTACTTC.

The chain combines TRBV6-4 with TRBJ1-1; no clear D. V was pared by 6 bases and J by 1 base, with 15 bases between. The germline V gene encodes CDR1 MRHNA and CDR2 SNTAGT. The CDR3 runs 15 residues. The CDR3 nucleotides are TGTGCCAGCAGGATTAATGCGCACCCGAACACTGAAGCTTTCTTT. Translated: CASRINAHPNTEAFF.

This clone came up once. The chain carries TRBV20-1 and TRBJ1-1; D remains ambiguous. The CDR3 loop spans 11 amino acids. Per germline, CDR1 DFQATT and CDR2 SNEGSKA (reference sequence). Trimming pared 2 bases from V and 5 bases from J, leaving 6 bases between. The chain's CDR3 is CSARPVTEAFF. CDR3 nucleotide sequence: TGCAGTGCTAGACCGGTGACTGAAGCTTTCTTT.

The V gene is TRBV30, the J gene TRBJ2-7; 7 nucleotides align to TRBD1. CDR1 GTSNPN and CDR2 SVGIG come from the germline V gene (reference sequence). V was pared by 3 bases and J by 6 bases, with 14 bases of the junction left unmatched. This CDR3 is 15 amino acids long. For the CDR3, the DNA is TGTGCCTGGAGCACTCCAGACAGGGACGCGGGCGAGCAGTACTTC. Translation gives CAWSTPDRDAGEQYF.

The chain couples TRBV19 to TRBJ1-5; D unclear. The CDR3 has 13 residues. Trimming left V 4 bases short and J 7 bases short, with 11 bases between. The germline CDR1 and CDR2 sequences are LNHDA and SQIVND (reference sequence). For the CDR3, the DNA is TGTGCCAGTAGTAGGGGAGGGTGGCAGCCCCAGCATTTT. Its protein product is CASSRGGWQPQHF.

The J gene is TRBJ2-7, the V gene TRBV2; 8 positions agree with TRBD2. V lost 6 bases and J lost 3; bases outside the gene matches: 7. Germline V gene lookup returns CDR1 SNHLY and CDR2 FYNNEI. The length of the CDR3 is 14 residues. In DNA form, the CDR3 reads TGTGCCAGCAGGAGCCGGGGGGGACTCTACGAGCAGTACTTC. Residues: CASRSRGGLYEQYF. Filled out from reference TRBV2 and TRBJ2-7, the complete variable domain reads EPEVTQTPSHQVTQMGQEVILRCVPISNHLYFYWYRQILGQKVEFLVSFYNNEISEKSEIFDDQFSVERPDGSNFTLKIRSTKLEDSAMYFCASRSRGGLYEQYFGPGTRLTVT.

The V gene is TRBV10-1, the J gene TRBJ2-1, with 8 bases matching TRBD1. The CDR3 is 11 residues long. The V gene end was trimmed by 7 bases and the J gene end by 13 bases; junction bases not matched to a gene: 6. Germline V lookup: CDR1 WNHNN, CDR2 SYGVQD (reference sequence). The CDR3 reads CASNDQGAQFF. CDR3 DNA sequence: TGCGCCAGCAATGATCAGGGGGCTCAGTTCTTC.

The chain uses TRBV10-3 and TRBJ1-3; D possibly corresponds to TRBD1 (6 bases). Germline loops: CDR1 ENHRY, CDR2 SYGVKD. The CDR3 has 15 amino acids. V lost 4 bases, J lost 1 base, and 11 bases lay in between. The CDR3 is CAISVGGGSGNTIYF. CDR3 bases: TGTGCCATCAGTGTGGGAGGGGGATCTGGAAACACCATATATTTT.

The rearrangement uses TRBV5-1 and TRBJ1-5; D gene ambiguous. The germline V and J ends were trimmed by 0 bases and 6 bases, with 10 bases remaining between them. This CDR3 is 14 amino acids long. The germline CDR1 and CDR2 sequences are SGHRS and YFSETQ. The chain's CDR3 is CASSLVAGGQPQHF. Here the CDR3 DNA reads TGCGCCAGCAGCTTGGTTGCGGGAGGTCAGCCCCAGCATTTT.

The chain uses TRBV6-1 and TRBJ1-4, with 12 bases lining up with TRBD1. This CDR3 comprises 15 residues. Per germline, CDR1 MNHNS and CDR2 SASEGT. The V and J ends lost 8 bases and 2 bases, in that order; junction bases with no gene match: 3. The DNA for the CDR3 is TGTGCCAGCCGGGACAGGGGGCAGACTAATGAAAAACTGTTTTTT. It is translated as CASRDRGQTNEKLFF.

This chain uses TRBV5-1 with TRBJ2-1, with D perhaps TRBD2 (7 bases). The CDR3 runs 14 residues. Germline V gives CDR1 SGHRS, CDR2 YFSETQ. Trimming left V 4 bases short and J 8 bases short, with 16 bases between. The CDR3 coding sequence is TGCGCCAGCAGCCAGGGGCGGGGGCGCGATGAGCAGTTCTTC. Residues: CASSQGRGRDEQFF. Together with reference TRBV5-1 and TRBJ2-1, the CDR3 gives the full variable domain: KAGVTQTPRYLIKTRGQQVTLSCSPISGHRSVSWYQQTPGQGLQFLFEYFSETQRNKGNFPGRFSGRQFSNSRSEMNVSTLELGDSALYLCASSQGRGRDEQFFGPGTRLTVL.

This chain links TRBV29-1 with TRBJ1-1; D might be TRBD1 (6 bases). The CDR3 is 13 residues long. Per the germline V gene, CDR1 is SQVTM and CDR2 is ANQGSEA. Trimming took off 0 bases at V and 8 bases at J, with 13 bases between the two ends. In DNA, the CDR3 is TGCAGCGTTGAAGAGGCGGGGGCGTCAGAAGCTTTCTTT. It yields the protein CSVEEAGASEAFF.

This chain connects TRBV9 to TRBJ2-3; the match to TRBD2 covers 8 bases. This CDR3 comprises 18 residues. Germline V CDR1 and CDR2: SGDLS, YYNGEE. V dropped 0 bases and J dropped 0; count of bases not matched to a gene: 9. This CDR3 is CASSVASDSGASTDTQYF. CDR3 coding DNA: TGTGCCAGCAGCGTAGCCTCTGATAGCGGGGCTAGCACAGATACGCAGTATTTT.

V usage is TRBV6-6 and J usage is TRBJ1-4; 9 bases are shared with TRBD1. The germline V gene encodes CDR1 MNHNY and CDR2 SVGAGI (reference sequence). Trimming cost V 8 bases and J 8 bases; bases outside gene matches: 6. This CDR3 contains 13 residues. As DNA, the CDR3 is TGTGCCAGCTCAAGACAGGGGGTAGAAAAACTGTTTTTT. Residues: CASSRQGVEKLFF.

The chain combines TRBV5-4 with TRBJ1-1; the match to TRBD1 covers 12 bases. The V gene end was trimmed by 2 bases and the J gene end by 3 bases; junction bases not matched to a gene: 11. The CDR3 is 18 amino acids. CDR1 SGHNT and CDR2 YYREEE come from the germline V gene (reference sequence). For the CDR3, the DNA is TGTGCCAGCAGCTTCCCCGGGACAGGGGGCGCGAGGGACACTGAAGCTTTCTTT. This gives the protein CASSFPGTGGARDTEAFF.

This clone was recorded a few times. The J gene is TRBJ2-2, the V gene TRBV6-4, with a weak D call TRBD2 (5 bases). V lost 0 bases, J lost 7 bases, and 12 bases lay in between. The germline V gene encodes CDR1 MRHNA and CDR2 SNTAGT. CDR3 length: 15 residues. The DNA of the CDR3 is TGTGCCAGCAGTGACTCGAGGGCCGGTAGCGGGGAGCTGTTTTTT. It translates to CASSDSRAGSGELFF.

The chain employs TRBV19 and TRBJ1-1, with 7 positions matching TRBD1. Germline trimming cut 5 bases from V and 1 base from J; bases unmatched to any gene: 4. The CDR3 totals 14 residues. CDR1 and CDR2 from the germline V gene are LNHDA and SQIVND (reference sequence). DNA of the CDR3: TGTGCCAGTAGTTACAGGGGTACGAACACTGAAGCTTTCTTT. Residues: CASSYRGTNTEAFF.

CDR3 nucleotides: TGTGCCAGCAGCCTCCCAAGGAGAGGGGGAGATTCACCCCTCCACTTT. This gives the protein CASSLPRRGGDSPLHF. The chain employs TRBV7-2 and TRBJ1-6, with D perhaps matching TRBD1 (6 bases). Germline CDR1 and CDR2: SGHTA and FQGNSA. The CDR3 is 16 amino acids. V lost 5 bases to trimming and J lost 8 bases, with 19 bases between them.

The V call is TRBV9, the J call TRBJ1-6, with 7 bases identical to TRBD1. J lost 10 bases, V lost 0 bases, and 4 bases had no gene match. The germline V gene has CDR1 SGDLS and CDR2 YYNGEE. The CDR3 contains 14 residues. In DNA form, the CDR3 reads TGTGCCAGCAGCGTAGAGGGGGCGCGATCACCCCTCCACTTT. This translates into CASSVEGARSPLHF.

This clone was recorded a few times. The J gene is TRBJ2-5, the V gene TRBV10-1; weak D call: TRBD2 (5 bases). This CDR3 comprises 13 residues. Trimming cost V 2 bases and J 8 bases, with 12 bases left between them. Germline CDR1 and CDR2: WNHNN and SYGVQD (reference sequence). CDR3 loop: CASSETSSGTQYF. The CDR3 bases are TGCGCCAGCAGTGAGACGTCTTCGGGAACCCAGTACTTC.